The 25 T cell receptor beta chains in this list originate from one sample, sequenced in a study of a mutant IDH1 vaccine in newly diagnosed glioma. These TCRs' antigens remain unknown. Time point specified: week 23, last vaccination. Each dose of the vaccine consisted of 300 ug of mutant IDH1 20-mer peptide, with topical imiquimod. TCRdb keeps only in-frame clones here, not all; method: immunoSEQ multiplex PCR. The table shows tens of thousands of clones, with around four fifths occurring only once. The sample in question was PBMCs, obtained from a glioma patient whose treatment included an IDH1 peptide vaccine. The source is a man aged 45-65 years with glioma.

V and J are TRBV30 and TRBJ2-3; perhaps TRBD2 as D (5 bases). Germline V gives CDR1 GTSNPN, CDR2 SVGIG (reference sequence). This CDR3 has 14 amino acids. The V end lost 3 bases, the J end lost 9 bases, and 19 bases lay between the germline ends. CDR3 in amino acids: CAWSLMAREGTQYF. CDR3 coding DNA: TGTGCCTGGAGCCTAATGGCGCGCGAGGGCACGCAGTATTTT.

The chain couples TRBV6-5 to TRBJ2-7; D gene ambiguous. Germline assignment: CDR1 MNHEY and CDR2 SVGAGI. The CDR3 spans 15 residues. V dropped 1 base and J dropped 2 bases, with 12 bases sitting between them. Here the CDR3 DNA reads TGTGCCAGCAGTTACTTGGGCAGGCTAGCCTACGAGCAGTACTTC. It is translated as CASSYLGRLAYEQYF.

CDR3 in DNA: TGTGCCAGCAGCCAAGAGTTGAACACTGAAGCTTTCTTT. It codes for CASSQELNTEAFF. The J gene is TRBJ1-1, the V gene TRBV4-2; D remains ambiguous. The CDR3 is 13 residues long. V was pared by 0 bases and J by 0 bases, with 2 bases between. Germline assignment: CDR1 LGHNA and CDR2 YNFKEQ.

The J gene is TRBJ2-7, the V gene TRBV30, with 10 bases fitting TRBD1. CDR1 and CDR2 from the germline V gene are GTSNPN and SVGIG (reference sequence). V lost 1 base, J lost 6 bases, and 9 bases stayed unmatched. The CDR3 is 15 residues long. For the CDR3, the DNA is TGTGCCTGGAGTGCTCTAACGGGGACAGGGGCCGAGCAGTACTTC. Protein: CAWSALTGTGAEQYF.

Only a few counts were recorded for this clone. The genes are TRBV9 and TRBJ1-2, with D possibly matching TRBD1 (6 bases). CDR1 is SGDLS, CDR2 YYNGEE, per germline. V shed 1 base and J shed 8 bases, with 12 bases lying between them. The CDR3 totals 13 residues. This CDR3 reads CASSVLTGLGYTF. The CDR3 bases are TGTGCCAGCAGCGTATTGACAGGTCTCGGCTACACCTTC.

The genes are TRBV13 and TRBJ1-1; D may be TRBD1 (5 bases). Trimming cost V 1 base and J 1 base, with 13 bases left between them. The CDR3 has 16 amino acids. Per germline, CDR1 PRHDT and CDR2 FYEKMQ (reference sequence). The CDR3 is CASSLVPGGGNTEAFF. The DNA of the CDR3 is TGTGCCAGCAGCTTAGTCCCTGGCGGGGGGAACACTGAAGCTTTCTTT.

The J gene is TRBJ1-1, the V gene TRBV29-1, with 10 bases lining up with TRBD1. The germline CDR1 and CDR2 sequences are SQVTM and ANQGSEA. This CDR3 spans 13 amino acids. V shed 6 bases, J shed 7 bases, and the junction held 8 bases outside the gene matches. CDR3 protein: CSVRQGAGDEAFF. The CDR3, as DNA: TGCAGCGTCCGACAGGGGGCGGGGGATGAAGCTTTCTTT.

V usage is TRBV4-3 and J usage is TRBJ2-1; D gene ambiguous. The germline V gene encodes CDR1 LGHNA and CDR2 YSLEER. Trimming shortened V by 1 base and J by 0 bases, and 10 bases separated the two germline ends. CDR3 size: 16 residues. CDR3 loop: CASSQGVGSSYNEQFF. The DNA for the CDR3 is TGCGCCAGCAGCCAAGGGGTGGGTTCCTCCTACAATGAGCAGTTCTTC.

The CDR3 DNA reads TGTGCCAGTAGTTCCTCCGGGACAGGCCACACTGAAGCTTTCTTT. As protein: CASSSSGTGHTEAFF. This chain uses TRBV19 with TRBJ1-1; 8 bases align to TRBD1. Germline CDR1 is LNHDA and CDR2 is SQIVND (reference sequence). J lost 3 bases, V lost 5 bases, and 8 bases had no gene match. The CDR3 has 15 residues.

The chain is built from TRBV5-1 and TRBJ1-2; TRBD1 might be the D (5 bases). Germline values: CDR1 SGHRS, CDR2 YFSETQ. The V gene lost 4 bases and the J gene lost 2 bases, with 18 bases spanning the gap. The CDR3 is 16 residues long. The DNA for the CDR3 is TGCGCCAGCAGCCCTTACCGCGGGACGGACAACTATGGCTACACCTTC. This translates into CASSPYRGTDNYGYTF.

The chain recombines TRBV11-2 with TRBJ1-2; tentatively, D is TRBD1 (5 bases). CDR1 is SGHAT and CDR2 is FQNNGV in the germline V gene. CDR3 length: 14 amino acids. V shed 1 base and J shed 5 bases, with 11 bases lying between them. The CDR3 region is CASSLGSGSYGYTF. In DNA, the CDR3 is TGTGCCAGCAGCTTAGGTTCAGGGAGTTATGGCTACACCTTC.

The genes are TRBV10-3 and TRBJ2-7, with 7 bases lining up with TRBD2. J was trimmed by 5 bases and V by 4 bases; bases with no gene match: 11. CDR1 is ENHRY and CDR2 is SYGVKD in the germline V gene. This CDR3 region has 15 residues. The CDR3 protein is CAISGEGYSVNEQYF. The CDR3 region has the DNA TGTGCCATCAGTGGGGAGGGTTACAGCGTCAACGAGCAGTACTTC.

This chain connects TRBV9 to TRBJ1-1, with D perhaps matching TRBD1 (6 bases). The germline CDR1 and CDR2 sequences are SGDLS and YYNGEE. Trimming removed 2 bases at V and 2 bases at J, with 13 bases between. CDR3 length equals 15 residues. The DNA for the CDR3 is TGTGCCAGCAGCGTCCAGACAGGTCCCAACACTGAAGCTTTCTTT. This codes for CASSVQTGPNTEAFF.

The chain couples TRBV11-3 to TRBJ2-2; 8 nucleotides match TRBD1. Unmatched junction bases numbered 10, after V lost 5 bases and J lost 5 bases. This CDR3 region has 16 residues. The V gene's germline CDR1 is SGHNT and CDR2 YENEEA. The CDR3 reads CASSTAGGAGTGELFF. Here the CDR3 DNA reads TGTGCCAGCAGCACCGCAGGGGGCGCGGGAACCGGGGAGCTGTTTTTT.

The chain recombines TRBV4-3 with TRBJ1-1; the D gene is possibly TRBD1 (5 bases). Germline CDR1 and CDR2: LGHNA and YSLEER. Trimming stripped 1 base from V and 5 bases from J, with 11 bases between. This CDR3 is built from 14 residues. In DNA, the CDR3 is TGCGCCAGCAGCCAAGGAGACAGAGATACTGAAGCTTTCTTT. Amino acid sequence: CASSQGDRDTEAFF.

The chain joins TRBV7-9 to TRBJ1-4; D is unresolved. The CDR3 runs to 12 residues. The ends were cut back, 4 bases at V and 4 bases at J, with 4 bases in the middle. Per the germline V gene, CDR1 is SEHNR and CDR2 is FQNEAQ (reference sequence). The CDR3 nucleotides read TGTGCCAGCAGCTCGGTTAATGAAAAACTGTTTTTT. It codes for CASSSVNEKLFF.

This chain's CDR3 is CASSQDSSGGALDTQYF. The CDR3 coding sequence is TGCGCCAGCAGCCAAGATTCTAGCGGGGGGGCCTTAGATACGCAGTATTTT. This sequence joins TRBV4-1 and TRBJ2-3, with 12 nucleotides matching TRBD2. The germline V gene encodes CDR1 MGHRA and CDR2 YSYEKL. V trimming: 0 bases; J trimming: 5 bases; junction bases outside the gene matches: 6. The CDR3 has 17 amino acids.

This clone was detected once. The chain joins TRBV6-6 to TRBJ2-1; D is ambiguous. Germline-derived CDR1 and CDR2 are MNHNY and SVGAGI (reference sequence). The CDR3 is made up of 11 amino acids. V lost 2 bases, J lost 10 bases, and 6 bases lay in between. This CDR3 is CASSYGREQFF. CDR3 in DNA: TGTGCCAGCAGTTACGGCAGAGAGCAGTTCTTC.

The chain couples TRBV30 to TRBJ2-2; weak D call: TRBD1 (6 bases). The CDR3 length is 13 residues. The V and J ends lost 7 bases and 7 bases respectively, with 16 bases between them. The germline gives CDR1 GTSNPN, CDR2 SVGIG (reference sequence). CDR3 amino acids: CAFLFRGLGELFF. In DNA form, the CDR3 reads TGTGCCTTCCTCTTCAGGGGTCTCGGGGAGCTGTTTTTT.

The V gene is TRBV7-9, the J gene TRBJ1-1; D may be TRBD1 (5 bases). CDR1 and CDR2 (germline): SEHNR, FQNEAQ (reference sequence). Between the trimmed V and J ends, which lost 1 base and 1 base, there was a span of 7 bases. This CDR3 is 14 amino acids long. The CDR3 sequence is CASSLGQGNTEAFF. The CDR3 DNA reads TGTGCCAGCAGCTTAGGTCAGGGGAACACTGAAGCTTTCTTT.

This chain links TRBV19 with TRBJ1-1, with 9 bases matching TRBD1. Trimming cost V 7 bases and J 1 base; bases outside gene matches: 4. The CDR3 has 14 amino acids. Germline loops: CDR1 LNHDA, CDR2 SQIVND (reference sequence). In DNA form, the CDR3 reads TGTGCCAGTATTTGGACAGGGGCGAACACTGAAGCTTTCTTT. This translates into CASIWTGANTEAFF.

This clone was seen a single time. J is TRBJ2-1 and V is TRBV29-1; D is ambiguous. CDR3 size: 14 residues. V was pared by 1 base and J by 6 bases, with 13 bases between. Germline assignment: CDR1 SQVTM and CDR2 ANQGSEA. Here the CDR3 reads CSVEVGSYRNEQFF. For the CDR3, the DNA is TGCAGCGTTGAAGTGGGCTCGTATCGCAATGAGCAGTTCTTC.

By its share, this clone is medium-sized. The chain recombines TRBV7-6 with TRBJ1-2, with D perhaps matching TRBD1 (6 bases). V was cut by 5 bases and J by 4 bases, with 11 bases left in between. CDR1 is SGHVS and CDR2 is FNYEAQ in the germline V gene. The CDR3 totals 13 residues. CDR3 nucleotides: TGTGCCAGCAGCAGGGGGGGGAGCTATGGCTACACCTTC. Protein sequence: CASSRGGSYGYTF.

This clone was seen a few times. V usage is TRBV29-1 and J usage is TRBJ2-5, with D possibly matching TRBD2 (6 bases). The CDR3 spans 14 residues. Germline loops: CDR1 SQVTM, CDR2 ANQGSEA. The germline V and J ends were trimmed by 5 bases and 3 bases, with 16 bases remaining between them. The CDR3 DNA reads TGCAGCGTTTCCGCACGACTAGTTAAAGAGACCCAGTACTTC. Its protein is CSVSARLVKETQYF.

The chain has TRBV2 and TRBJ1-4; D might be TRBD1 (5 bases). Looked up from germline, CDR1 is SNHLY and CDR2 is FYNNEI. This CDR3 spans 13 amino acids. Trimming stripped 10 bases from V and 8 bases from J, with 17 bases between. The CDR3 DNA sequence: TGTGCCACTGGGGCCTTCAGGGAGGAAAAACTGTTTTTT. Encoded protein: CATGAFREEKLFF.